These T cell receptor beta chains were read from a single sample in a study of CD8 T cells in Susac syndrome. TCRdb re-analysed the immunoSEQ multiplex PCR reads in MiXCR, keeping a single row per CDR3 protein. The sample records 160,000 or so distinct CDR3 sequences, 94% being singletons. Material: CD8+ T cells from PBMCs. These receptor sequences come from a human donor with multiple sclerosis. CDR3s include the opening cysteine and the closing phenylalanine or tryptophan. D genes are given only for firm matches. Clone size appears in some rows only: once, few, many, or a class for an expanded clone.

D,J,size,V,CDR3,DNA
TRBD1,TRBJ2-1,.,TRBV7-9,CASSSPRAGGSDNEQFF,TGTGCCAGCAGCTCTCCACGGGCAGGGGGCAGTGATAATGAGCAGTTCTTC
.,TRBJ2-7,.,TRBV29-1,CSVVFPPRGQSREQYF,TGCAGCGTTGTTTTTCCCCCCCGAGGACAATCGCGCGAGCAGTACTTC
.,TRBJ2-7,.,TRBV6-6,CASSYSWAGSYEQYF,TGTGCCAGCAGTTACTCGTGGGCGGGATCCTACGAGCAGTACTTC
.,TRBJ2-1,once,TRBV12-3/TRBV12-4,CASSLFDEQFF,TGTGCCAGCAGTTTATTTGATGAGCAGTTCTTC
.,TRBJ1-5,.,TRBV7-2,CASSSDIGQPQHF,TGTGCCAGCAGTTCAGACATCGGTCAGCCCCAGCATTTT
.,TRBJ2-2,.,TRBV2,CASSEGERRAGELFF,TGTGCCAGCAGTGAAGGCGAGCGAAGGGCCGGGGAGCTGTTTTTT
.,TRBJ1-5,.,TRBV27,CASSEAGPEQPQHF,TGTGCCAGCAGTGAGGCAGGGCCTGAACAGCCCCAGCATTTT
.,TRBJ1-2,.,TRBV30,CAWKLGGEEFGYTF,TGTGCCTGGAAGCTTGGGGGCGAAGAATTTGGCTACACCTTC
.,TRBJ2-1,.,TRBV12-5,CASGLVVGVGEQFF,TGTGCTAGTGGTTTGGTCGTAGGAGTCGGTGAGCAGTTCTTC
.,TRBJ2-5,.,TRBV20-1,CSARDRGQETQYF,TGCAGTGCTAGAGATCGGGGGCAAGAGACCCAGTACTTC
.,TRBJ2-4,.,TRBV13,CASSPQGRGAKNIQYF,TGTGCCAGCAGCCCACAGGGCCGGGGTGCCAAAAACATTCAGTACTTC
TRBD2,TRBJ2-3,.,TRBV3-1,CASSQVTSGGSTDTQYF,TGTGCCAGCAGCCAGGTGACTAGCGGGGGATCCACAGATACGCAGTATTTT
TRBD2,TRBJ2-5,.,TRBV28,CASSLVLAAQETQYF,TGTGCCAGCAGTTTAGTTCTAGCGGCCCAAGAGACCCAGTACTTC
TRBD2,TRBJ2-1,.,TRBV20-1,CSAREGTSGGMNFEQFF,TGCAGTGCTAGAGAGGGGACTAGCGGGGGGATGAACTTTGAGCAGTTCTTC
.,TRBJ2-6,.,TRBV5-8,CASSPAGSGANVLTF,TGTGCCAGCAGCCCCGCCGGCTCTGGGGCCAACGTCCTGACTTTC
TRBD2,TRBJ2-7,.,TRBV7-9,CASCGGAVHEQYF,TGTGCCAGCTGCGGGGGAGCGGTGCACGAGCAGTACTTC
TRBD1,TRBJ1-2,.,TRBV27,CASSSTGEGYTF,TGTGCCAGCAGCTCGACAGGGGAAGGCTACACCTTC
TRBD2,TRBJ2-7,.,TRBV20-1,CSASFGTSGYEQYF,TGCAGTGCTAGTTTTGGGACTAGCGGCTACGAGCAGTACTTC
.,TRBJ2-7,.,TRBV13,CASSSLGSSEQYF,TGTGCCAGCAGCTCCCTGGGTTCAAGCGAGCAGTACTTC
.,TRBJ1-5,.,TRBV20-1,CSARDSRGAGNQPQHF,TGCAGTGCTAGAGATTCGCGGGGCGCGGGCAATCAGCCCCAGCATTTT
TRBD1,TRBJ1-5,.,TRBV16,CASSLSPIGQGSYQPQHF,TGTGCCAGCAGCCTTTCTCCCATCGGACAGGGCTCATATCAGCCCCAGCATTTT
TRBD2,TRBJ2-7,.,TRBV11-2,CASRLGGGLYEQYF,TGTGCCAGCCGCTTGGGCGGGGGTTTGTACGAGCAGTACTTC
.,TRBJ2-5,once,TRBV2,CASRGKRETQYF,TGTGCCAGCAGGGGGAAGAGGGAGACCCAGTACTTC
.,TRBJ2-7,.,TRBV9,CASSPSAGTLWGEQYF,TGTGCCAGCAGCCCATCAGCGGGGACACTGTGGGGCGAGCAGTACTTC
TRBD1,TRBJ1-1,.,TRBV15,CATSEIPGQGGTEAFF,TGTGCCACCAGCGAGATTCCAGGACAGGGGGGAACTGAAGCTTTCTTT
.,TRBJ2-7,.,TRBV29-1,CSVESESYEQYF,TGCAGCGTTGAAAGCGAGTCCTACGAGCAGTACTTC
.,TRBJ1-1,.,TRBV28,CASSLKRVEAFF,TGTGCCAGCAGTTTAAAGAGGGTTGAAGCTTTCTTT
.,TRBJ2-2,.,TRBV30,CAWSVEIGQNTGELFF,TGTGCCTGGAGTGTCGAGATCGGCCAGAACACCGGGGAGCTGTTTTTT
TRBD1,TRBJ2-1,.,TRBV3-1,CASRRTGDEQFF,TGTGCCAGCAGGCGGACAGGGGATGAGCAGTTCTTC
.,TRBJ1-4,.,TRBV30,CAWSEPLQGVNEKLFF,TGTGCCTGGAGTGAACCCCTGCAGGGAGTTAATGAAAAACTGTTTTTT
TRBD1,TRBJ1-2,.,TRBV18,CASSPPKLKTGGNYGYTF,TGTGCCAGCTCACCACCGAAATTAAAGACAGGGGGTAACTATGGCTACACCTTC
.,TRBJ2-5,.,TRBV9,CASSVEGRAYQETQYF,TGTGCCAGCAGCGTAGAGGGACGGGCGTACCAAGAGACCCAGTACTTC
.,TRBJ1-5,.,TRBV4-1,CASSGEPYSNQPQHF,TGCGCCAGCAGCGGGGAGCCGTATAGCAATCAGCCCCAGCATTTT
TRBD2,TRBJ2-7,.,TRBV9,CASSVNGGVSYEQYF,TGTGCCAGCAGCGTAAACGGGGGGGTCTCCTACGAGCAGTACTTC
TRBD1,TRBJ1-2,.,TRBV27,CASSYSRTGGSDGYTF,TGTGCCAGCTCCTATTCTCGGACAGGGGGTTCAGATGGCTACACCTTC
.,TRBJ2-7,.,TRBV7-8,CASLDSVTYEQYF,TGTGCCAGCCTGGACTCGGTAACCTACGAGCAGTACTTC
TRBD2,TRBJ2-2,.,TRBV7-6,CASSAPTSGDNTGELFF,TGTGCCAGCAGCGCTCCGACTAGCGGTGACAACACCGGGGAGCTGTTTTTT